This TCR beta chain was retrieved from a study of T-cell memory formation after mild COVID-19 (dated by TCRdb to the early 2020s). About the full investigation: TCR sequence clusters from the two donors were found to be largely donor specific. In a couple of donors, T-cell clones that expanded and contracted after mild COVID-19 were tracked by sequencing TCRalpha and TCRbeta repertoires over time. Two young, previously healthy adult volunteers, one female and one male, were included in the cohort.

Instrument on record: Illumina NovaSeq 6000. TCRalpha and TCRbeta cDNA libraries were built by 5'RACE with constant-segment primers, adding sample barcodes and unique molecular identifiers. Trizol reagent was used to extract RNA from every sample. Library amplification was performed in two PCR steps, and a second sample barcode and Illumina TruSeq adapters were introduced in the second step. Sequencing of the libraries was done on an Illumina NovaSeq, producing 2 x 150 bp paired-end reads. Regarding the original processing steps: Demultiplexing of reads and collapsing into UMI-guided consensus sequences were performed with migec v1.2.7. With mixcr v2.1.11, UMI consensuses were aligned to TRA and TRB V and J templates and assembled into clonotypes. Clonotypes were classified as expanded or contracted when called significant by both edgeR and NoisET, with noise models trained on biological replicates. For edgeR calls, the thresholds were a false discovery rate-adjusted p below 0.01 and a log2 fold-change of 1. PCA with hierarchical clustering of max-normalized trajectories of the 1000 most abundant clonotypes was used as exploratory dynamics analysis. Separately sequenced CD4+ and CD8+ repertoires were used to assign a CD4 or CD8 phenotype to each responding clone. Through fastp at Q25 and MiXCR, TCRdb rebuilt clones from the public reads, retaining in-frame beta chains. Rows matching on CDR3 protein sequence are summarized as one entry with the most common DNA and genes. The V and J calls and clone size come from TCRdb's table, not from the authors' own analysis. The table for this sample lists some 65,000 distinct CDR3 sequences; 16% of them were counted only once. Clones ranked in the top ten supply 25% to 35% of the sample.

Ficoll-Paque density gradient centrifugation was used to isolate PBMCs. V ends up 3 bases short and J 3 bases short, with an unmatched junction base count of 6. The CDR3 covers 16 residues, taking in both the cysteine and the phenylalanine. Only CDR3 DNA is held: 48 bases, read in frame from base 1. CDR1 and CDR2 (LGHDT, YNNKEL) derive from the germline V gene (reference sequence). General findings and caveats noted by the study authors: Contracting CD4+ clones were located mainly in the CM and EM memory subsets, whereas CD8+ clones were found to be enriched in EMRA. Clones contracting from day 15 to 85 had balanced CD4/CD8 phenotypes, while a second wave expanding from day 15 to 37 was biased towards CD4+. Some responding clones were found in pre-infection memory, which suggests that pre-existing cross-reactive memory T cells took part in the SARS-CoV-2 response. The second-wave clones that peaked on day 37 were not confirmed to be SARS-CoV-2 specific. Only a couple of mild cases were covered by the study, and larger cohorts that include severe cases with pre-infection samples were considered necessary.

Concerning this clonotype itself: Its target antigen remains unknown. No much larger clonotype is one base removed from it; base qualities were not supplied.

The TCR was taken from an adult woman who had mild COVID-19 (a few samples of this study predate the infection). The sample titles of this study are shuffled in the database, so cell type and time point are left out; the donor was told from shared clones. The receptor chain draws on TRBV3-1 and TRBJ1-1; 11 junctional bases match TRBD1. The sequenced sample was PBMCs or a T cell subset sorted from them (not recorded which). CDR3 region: CASSQDRGRVHTEAFF. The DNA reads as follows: TGTGCCAGCAGCCAGGACAGGGGGCGCGTTCACACTGAAGCTTTCTTT.